This T cell receptor (beta chain) was profiled in a study of blood T cell repertoires in COVID-19. Whole-study context: Collection of acute and convalescent COVID-19 samples took place in the United States, Italy and Spain. PBMCs, B-cell-depleted T cells, or T cells provided the cDNA or gDNA that made up the material.

Trimming removed 1 base from V and 6 bases from J, with 9 bases in between. The CDR3 is 14 amino acids. Germline V lookup: CDR1 SGHAT, CDR2 FQNNGV. Original handling: Amplification from reference gene primers served as the basis for estimated nucleated cell counts. Data came from immunoSEQ multiplex PCR; TCRdb stores just in-frame clones and leaves some out. V, J and clone size are taken as reported in that table, and D and trimming were inferred from the DNA itself. Of almost 200,000 clones in the sample, about nine tenths were seen once. V gene TRBV11-2 combines with J gene TRBJ2-2; the D gene is possibly TRBD1 (6 bases). The sample was peripheral blood. This receptor was obtained from a woman in her sixties or seventies with acute or convalescent COVID-19. For the CDR3, the DNA is TGTGCCAGCAGCTTAGCATGGACAGCCGGGGAGCTGTTTTTT. Translated: CASSLAWTAGELFF.